This TCR beta chain is drawn from a study of T cell repertoires in cytomegalovirus infection. Across the whole study: Recently described HLA-C-restricted plus well-studied HLA-B-restricted CMV epitopes were used. Signatures in public TCR beta sequences pointed to both CMV infection and matching HLA type.

Between the trimmed V and J ends, which lost 4 bases and 0 bases, there was a span of 17 bases. The germline V gene has CDR1 SGHRS and CDR2 YFSETQ. The CDR3 is 18 residues long. This clonotype came up a few times. The antigen remains undetermined. General study points: HLA-C-restricted CMV clonotypes gave the most frequent clonotype in two of eight donors. The study identified carriers of CMV plus the relevant HLA from cumulative public TCR beta family frequency.

Each CDR3 protein is one row after TCRdb ran MiXCR on the reads. Of approximately 300,000 distinct CDR3 sequences detected, roughly 28% appear once; the ten largest clones hold roughly 20%. The chain has TRBV5-1 and TRBJ1-6, with D unclear. This sequence was found in a human donor in good health (CMV status not recorded). Some clones in this sample may be carry-over from other donors' samples. The sample here was cultured PBMCs, taken from culture after CMV antigen stimulation. The CDR3 sequence is CASSPRTLQSSYNSPLHF. The CDR3, as DNA: TGCGCCAGCAGCCCTCGGACTCTCCAGAGCTCCTATAATTCACCCCTCCACTTT.